The sequence of this T cell receptor beta chain was determined in a study of prognosis after radiotherapy for stage I lung cancer. This clonotype was seen ten or more times. V lost 6 bases and J 0 bases, leaving 9 bases between the germline ends. The germline gives CDR1 ENHRY, CDR2 SYGVKD. This CDR3 is built from 15 residues. Amplicons of TCR beta CDR3 were generated from genomic DNA by two-round multiplex PCR. With primers specific to each TRBV and TRBJ gene, the first-round PCR was performed. Each CDR3 protein gets one entry after TCRdb re-called the multiplex PCR reads with MiXCR. The table records roughly 30,000 distinct CDR3 sequences, around a third of them present only once.

This material consisted of PBMCs, taken before or after stereotactic body radiation therapy (not recorded which). The source is a donor aged 50 or older with non-small cell lung cancer. V is TRBV10-3 and J is TRBJ2-6; D is uncertain. CDR3 in DNA: TGTGCCATCAGCGAGAGGATCTCTGGGGCCAACGTCCTGACTTTC. It is translated as CAISERISGANVLTF.